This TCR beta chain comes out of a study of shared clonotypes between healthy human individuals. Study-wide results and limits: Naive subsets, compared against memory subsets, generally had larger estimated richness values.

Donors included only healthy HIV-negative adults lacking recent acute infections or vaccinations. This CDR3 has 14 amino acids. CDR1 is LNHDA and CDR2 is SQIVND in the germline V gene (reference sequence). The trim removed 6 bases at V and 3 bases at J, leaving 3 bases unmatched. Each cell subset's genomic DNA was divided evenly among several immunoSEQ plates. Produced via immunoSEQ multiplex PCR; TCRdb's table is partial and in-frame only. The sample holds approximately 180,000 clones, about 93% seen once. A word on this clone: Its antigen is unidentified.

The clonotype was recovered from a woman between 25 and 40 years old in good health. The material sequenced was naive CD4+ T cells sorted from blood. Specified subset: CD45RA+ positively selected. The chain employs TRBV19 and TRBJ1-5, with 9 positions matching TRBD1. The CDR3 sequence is CASRTGGDNQPQHF. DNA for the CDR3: TGTGCCAGTAGAACAGGGGGCGACAATCAGCCCCAGCATTTT.